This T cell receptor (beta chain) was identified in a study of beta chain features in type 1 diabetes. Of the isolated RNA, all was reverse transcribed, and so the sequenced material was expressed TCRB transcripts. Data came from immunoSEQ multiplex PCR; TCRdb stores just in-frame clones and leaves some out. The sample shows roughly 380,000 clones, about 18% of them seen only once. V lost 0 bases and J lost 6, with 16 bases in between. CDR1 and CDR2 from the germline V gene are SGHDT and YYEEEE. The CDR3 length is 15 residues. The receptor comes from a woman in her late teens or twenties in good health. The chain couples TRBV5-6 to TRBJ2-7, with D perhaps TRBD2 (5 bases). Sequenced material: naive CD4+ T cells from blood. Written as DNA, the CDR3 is TGTGCCAGCAGCTTGGGCGGCGGGTTAAGCGGCGAGCAGTACTTC. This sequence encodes CASSLGGGLSGEQYF.